The 8 T cell receptor beta chains reported below all come from one sample, sequenced in a study of blood T cells in healthy people across ages. Through a sample-barcoded 5' primer and a J-beta primer mix, a second PCR was run for roughly 7 to 11 cycles. TCRdb redid the calling of the 5' RACE reads with MiXCR, one entry per CDR3 protein. Of fewer than 900,000 distinct CDR3 sequences listed, roughly 41% are singletons. Material for sequencing was blood. The receptors here all came from an older woman in good health.

This clonotype was seen more than once but under ten times. This chain connects TRBV7-9 to TRBJ1-2; D is possibly TRBD1 (5 bases). V was cut by 3 bases and J by 5 bases, with 13 bases left in between. Germline V gene data show CDR1 as SEHNR and CDR2 as FQNEAQ (reference sequence). This CDR3 has 14 residues. The CDR3 loop reads CASSFGAGEYGYTF. The CDR3 nucleotides are TGTGCCAGCAGCTTCGGGGCAGGCGAATATGGCTACACCTTC.

This clonotype appeared many times. The rearrangement uses TRBV27 and TRBJ2-7, with a possible D match to TRBD2 (5 bases). Germline CDR1 and CDR2: MNHEY and SMNVEV (reference sequence). The CDR3 consists of 12 residues. The V and J ends lost 6 bases and 5 bases respectively, with 11 bases between them. CDR3 in DNA: TGTGCCAGCAGCCTACTCGGGGACGAGCAGTACTTC. Residues: CASSLLGDEQYF.

The CDR3 here is CSAPRTSGGGNEQFF. CDR3 nucleotide sequence: TGCAGTGCCCCAAGGACTAGCGGGGGGGGCAATGAGCAGTTCTTC. The chain joins TRBV20-1 to TRBJ2-1; TRBD2 matches at 15 bases. CDR3 size: 15 residues. Trimming removed 6 bases from V and 6 bases from J; junction bases left unmatched: 6. Per germline, CDR1 DFQATT and CDR2 SNEGSKA (reference sequence).

This clonotype came up many times. The chain has TRBV10-3 and TRBJ2-1, with 9 bases fitting TRBD1. The CDR3 runs 13 residues. V shed 4 bases and J 5 bases; nucleotides not matched to a gene: 0. The germline CDR1 and CDR2 sequences are ENHRY and SYGVKD. As DNA, the CDR3 is TGTGCCATCAGTGGGACAGGGGACAATGAGCAGTTCTTC. Translation: CAISGTGDNEQFF.

The chain uses TRBV5-1 and TRBJ2-7; maybe TRBD1 (5 bases). CDR3 length: 13 amino acids. V was clipped by 4 bases and J by 5 bases, with 13 bases between them. Germline loops: CDR1 SGHRS, CDR2 YFSETQ. In DNA, the CDR3 is TGCGCCAGCAGCCTAGGGGTCTCGAACGAGCAGTACTTC. Protein product: CASSLGVSNEQYF.

The chain employs TRBV2 and TRBJ1-1; no clear D gene. The CDR3 contains 15 residues. V was trimmed by 2 bases and J by 0 bases, leaving 10 bases between them. Germline-derived CDR1 and CDR2 are SNHLY and FYNNEI. The CDR3 loop reads CASSELGGMNTEAFF. The CDR3 DNA follows: TGTGCCAGCAGTGAACTGGGAGGGATGAACACTGAAGCTTTCTTT. The complete variable domain, with remaining parts taken from reference TRBV2 and TRBJ1-1, reads EPEVTQTPSHQVTQMGQEVILRCVPISNHLYFYWYRQILGQKVEFLVSFYNNEISEKSEIFDDQFSVERPDGSNFTLKIRSTKLEDSAMYFCASSELGGMNTEAFFGQGTRLTVV.

This clonotype showed up many times. The V call is TRBV4-2, the J call TRBJ2-1; 9 positions match TRBD1. Germline V CDR1 and CDR2: LGHNA, YNFKEQ. V lost 3 bases and J lost 3; bases outside the gene matches: 9. This CDR3 has 17 residues. The CDR3 here is CASSQAIRQGGYNEQFF. In nucleotides, the CDR3 is TGTGCCAGCAGCCAGGCTATTCGACAGGGGGGCTACAATGAGCAGTTCTTC.

This clonotype was seen a handful of times. The rearrangement joins TRBV20-1 to TRBJ2-3; perhaps TRBD2 as D (5 bases). The germline V gene encodes CDR1 DFQATT and CDR2 SNEGSKA (reference sequence). Trimming shortened V by 1 base and J by 0 bases, and 14 bases separated the two germline ends. CDR3 length equals 16 residues. Here the CDR3 reads CSARGAIARSTDTQYF. The CDR3 region has the DNA TGCAGTGCTAGAGGCGCTATAGCGCGCAGCACAGATACGCAGTATTTT.